A single TCR beta chain is shown here with its context. This clonotype was counted ten times or more. Its antigen target is currently unknown. Within one base of it there is no much larger clone, and no base qualities were kept. The entry originates in a study of T cells in Graves' hyperthyroidism and ophthalmopathy (dated by TCRdb to about 2019). Regarding the study in general: Peripheral blood was sampled at the time of initial diagnosis, prior to any treatment. To identify TCR V-J signatures that set the groups apart, the researchers used a discovery cohort of about a hundred patients, made up of around 42 with Graves' ophthalmopathy and 55 to 65 with stable Graves' hyperthyroidism. Whether ophthalmopathy could be predicted prospectively was tested in an independent validation cohort made up of approximately 19 hyperthyroidism patients plus 17 patients who later progressed to ophthalmopathy. For training and testing, the 100 or so patients in the discovery cohort were randomly divided in a 7:3 ratio. The study also compared thyroid tissue and blood T-cell repertoires from several Graves' hyperthyroidism patients. Once sampling was done, hyperthyroidism patients were given methimazole at a starting dose of 30 mg daily, whereas ophthalmopathy patients were given high-dose intravenous methylprednisolone. According to the paper, TCR Vbeta CDR3 sequencing was carried out on 135 peripheral blood samples, which came from 40 to 45 ophthalmopathy, roughly 75 hyperthyroidism and about 17 progressor patients. Findings and caveats that apply to the study as a whole: Sample size was not statistically predetermined, and investigators were not blinded to group allocation. During validation, the model predicted progression to ophthalmopathy a median of around 6 months ahead of onset, with approximately 70% sensitivity and 72.22% specificity. Blood samples also contained most of the expanded thyroid clonotypes (frequency above 0.001), which suggests that blood repertoires may reflect thyroid immune responses. A 13 V-J signature model separated ophthalmopathy from stable hyperthyroidism, with 87.88% sensitivity and roughly 82% specificity in cross-validation and 80%/75% in testing.

Amplification of TCR beta CDR3 regions was carried out from RNA transcripts. A first-round RT-PCR of the TCR CDR3 used the HTBI primer set with the Qiagen OneStep RT-PCR kit. Libraries were constructed in a second round of multiplex PCR, after which size selection and purification were performed. Paired-end sequencing of the libraries was performed with 100 bp reads on an Illumina HiSeq2000. The study's own analysis went as follows. SOAPnuke was used to process the raw data, throwing out any read that contained adapters or uncalled bases, had a mean Phred below 15, or lacked an exact constant-primer or identifier match. COPE v1.2.5 was used to merge the high-quality paired reads, and each unique nucleotide sequence was defined as a clonotype. MiTCR v1.1 was used to align clonotypes to the IMGT TRBV, TRBD and TRBJ reference segments. Analysis was restricted to V-J combinations with a frequency above 0.0001, which covered 99% to 99.2% of repertoires. A TCS score was defined as the ratio of F50 (clonal expansion) to E x V (chaos), with BLOSUM62-based TCRdist applied between CDR3 peptides within each V-J. Welch's t-statistics and random forest reduced 500 to 650 V-J features to 10 to 15, which were used in a naive Bayes classifier (R e1071). In-frame beta chains were kept once TCRdb had trimmed the public reads at Q25 with fastp and called clones with MiXCR. Entries that share a CDR3 protein sequence are merged under the most common genes and DNA. The V and J calls shown here were made by TCRdb, not taken from the authors' results. A total of about 500,000 distinct CDR3 sequences appear in this sample, 16% of them only once. The top ten clonotypes cover around 19% of the sample.

A patient counted as having stable Graves' hyperthyroidism if no progression to ophthalmopathy occurred over 18 months of follow-up. Hyperthyroidism patients were newly diagnosed, with disease duration under 2 months, and aged 18 to 65 years. The study excluded patients with uncontrolled infections, other autoimmune diseases, pregnancy or lactation. Diagnoses relied on clinical symptoms, serum thyroxine and TRAb, thyroid ultrasound and orbital computed tomography. PBMCs were separated from approximately 10 ml of fresh peripheral blood using Ficoll-Paque density gradient centrifugation. Trizol reagent was used to extract total RNA, and RNA quality was then checked on an Agilent 2100 Bioanalyzer. The TCR was taken from a woman aged 18-35 years with Graves' hyperthyroidism. The specimen sequenced was blood.

The DNA sequence reads TGCAGTGCTAACAAGCGGGGGGGCCAAGAGACCCAGTACTTC. It encodes CSANKRGGQETQYF. Recombination joined TRBV20-1 with TRBJ2-5, with 10 bases aligning to TRBD2. CDR3 length: 14 amino acids, cysteine to phenylalanine. CDR3 DNA is the only sequence kept; it has 42 bases, read in frame from the first base. The germline V gene encodes CDR1 DFQATT and CDR2 SNEGSKA (reference sequence). The germline V and J ends show losses of 4 bases and 1 base respectively, and no gene match explains 3 bases of the junction.